The entry below describes one T cell receptor (beta chain). The antigen is unknown. Germline V gene data show CDR1 as MDHEN and CDR2 as SYDVKM. The CDR3 has 14 amino acids. V shed 5 bases and J shed 4 bases, with 12 bases lying between them. The PCR contained 60 Vbeta and 13 Jbeta primers. The assay was immunoSEQ multiplex PCR, and TCRdb's table has in-frame clones only and misses some. The sample holds 150,000 to 200,000 clones; around 75% are singletons and the top ten take 4.5% to 5%. These data come from a study of cytomegalovirus exposure and HLA in healthy donors. Study conclusions and caveats: The authors listed 180 or so TCR beta chains as cytomegalovirus-associated. An apparent linkage of common viral pathogens to several of the most significant clusters emerged in a later analysis. Earlier analysis looked at TCR beta V segments, and most were productive about 90% or about 30% of the time. Most of the CMV-associated TCR beta chains (in a later analysis) appeared to be HLA-restricted.

Sequencing input: PBMCs. The clonotype was recovered from a man aged 18 to 29 in good health and CMV-seropositive. The rearrangement uses TRBV28 and TRBJ1-3; D might be TRBD1 (5 bases). The CDR3 nucleotides read TGTGCCAGCAGTATGGGGGGGTCAGGAAACACCATATATTTT. Protein: CASSMGGSGNTIYF.